The 29 T cell receptor beta chains below come from one sample, sequenced in a study of tumor and adjacent non-tumor tissue in lung cancer. RNA was extracted from bulk tissue without any cell sorting. More than 3 cm separated this lung sample from the edge of the tumor. Three rounds of nested PCR, following a modified ARM-PCR protocol, produced the TCRbeta library. Via MiXCR, TCRdb re-called the multiplex PCR reads, giving one row per CDR3 protein. The table records 77,000 or so distinct CDR3 sequences, over 60% of them present only once. The sample comprised distant non-tumor lung tissue. Receptors were obtained from a man in his sixties or seventies with non-small cell lung cancer.

The genes are TRBV28 and TRBJ2-5, with D possibly matching TRBD1 (6 bases). V was clipped by 7 bases and J by 0 bases, with 12 bases between them. The CDR3 loop spans 14 amino acids. Germline values: CDR1 MDHEN, CDR2 SYDVKM. As DNA, the CDR3 is TGTGCCAGCAAGACCGACAGGCACCAAGAGACCCAGTACTTC. Residues: CASKTDRHQETQYF.

About this clonotype itself: The conserved final phenylalanine or tryptophan is absent from the CDR3, which likely points to a read error. V and J are TRBV12-3 or TRBV12-4 and TRBJ2-1; 9 bases are a match to TRBD2. The CDR3 totals 14 residues. This CDR3 reads CARSLSREGNEQFY. The CDR3 nucleotides are TGTGCCAGAAGTTTATCGCGGGAGGGTAATGAGCAGTTCTAC.

A remark on this clonotype: The junction does not match germline at one end; this may be a read error. CDR3 sequence (DNA): TGCGCAAGCAGCCATGACCTCGGGACAGGACGTTACACCTTC. This sequence encodes CASSHDLGTGRYTF. This chain links TRBV4-3 with TRBJ1-2; 8 bases line up with TRBD1. This CDR3 region has 14 residues. Per the germline V gene, CDR1 is LGHNA and CDR2 is YSLEER.

As for this clonotype: Mismatch with germline at one junction end may stem from a read error. The J gene is TRBJ2-2, the V gene TRBV11-2; possibly TRBD2 for D (5 bases). Germline V gene sequence: CDR1 SGHAT, CDR2 FQNNGV. This CDR3 has 15 residues. In nucleotides, the CDR3 is TGTGCCAGCAGTATAAGTCAGGTGGCCACCGGGGAGTTGTTTTTT. Residues: CASSISQVATGELFF.

Turning to this clonotype: Mismatch with germline at one junction end may stem from a read error. The chain recombines TRBV5-5 with TRBJ1-1; D remains unclear. There are 13 residues in the CDR3. The V gene's germline CDR1 is SGHKS and CDR2 YYEKEE (reference sequence). As DNA, the CDR3 is TGTGCCAGCAGCTTAAGGCTGAACGCTGAAGCTTTCTTT. Translating it yields CASSLRLNAEAFF.

Comments on this clonotype: The germline gene is not matched at one end of the junction; a read error may be the cause. This chain links TRBV11-2 with TRBJ2-5, with 7 bases aligning to TRBD1. Per germline, CDR1 SGHAT and CDR2 FQNNGV. The CDR3 is made up of 15 amino acids. CDR3 in DNA: TGTGCCAGCAGCCCGGGGACAGTTGGGGAAGAGAGCCAGTATTTC. Its translation: CASSPGTVGEESQYF. Using reference TRBV11-2 and TRBJ2-5 for the parts outside the CDR3, the full variable domain is EAGVAQSPRYKIIEKRQSVAFWCNPISGHATLYWYQQILGQGPKLLIQFQNNGVVDDSQLPKDRFSAERLKGVDSTLKIQPAKLEDSAVYLCASSPGTVGEESQYFGPGTRLLVL.

This clonotype was seen at least ten times. The gene calls are TRBV30 and TRBJ1-5; no reliable D call. The V gene lost 0 bases and the J gene lost 3 bases, with 9 bases spanning the gap. The CDR3 spans 14 residues. The germline gives CDR1 GTSNPN, CDR2 SVGIG (reference sequence). The CDR3 region has the DNA TGTGCCTGGAGTGTACCCGGGGACAATCAGCCCCAGCATTTT. As protein: CAWSVPGDNQPQHF. Full variable domain (missing parts from reference TRBV30 and TRBJ1-5): SQTIHQWPATLVQPVGSPLSLECTVEGTSNPNLYWYRQAAGRGLQLLFYSVGIGQISSEVPQNLSASRPQDRQFILSSKKLLLSDSGFYLCAWSVPGDNQPQHFGDGTRLSIL.

This clonotype was seen only once. The germline gene is not matched at one end of the junction; a read error may be the cause. The genes are TRBV5-6 and TRBJ2-1; maybe TRBD1 (6 bases). The CDR3 totals 16 residues. Germline V gene lookup returns CDR1 SGHDT and CDR2 YYEEEE. CDR3 in DNA: TGTCCCAGCAGTTCCGGTAGGGGGAGTTCCTACAATGAGCAGTTCTTC. Its protein product is CPSSSGRGSSYNEQFF.

Of note for this clonotype: Likely a read error: the CDR3 ends without its conserved phenylalanine or tryptophan. It is unclear where the CDR3 begins or ends on the DNA, so no DNA is shown, and the CDR3 is as TCRdb lists it. The chain couples TRBV20-1 to TRBJ2-5; the table's D call TRBD1 went unverified against the DNA. CDR1 is DFQATT and CDR2 is SNEGSKA in the germline V gene (reference sequence). The CDR3 sequence runs 13 residues, both termini included. This CDR3 reads CSARLAREEALYS.

Note on this clonotype: The junction and the germline gene differ at one end; a read error may be behind it. This chain uses TRBV11-3 with TRBJ1-5; D is unresolved. Germline-derived CDR1 and CDR2 are SGHNT and YENEEA. The CDR3 runs 13 residues. DNA of the CDR3: TGTGCCAGCAGCTTAGATCCGGCTCAGCCCCATCATTTT. This encodes CASSLDPAQPHHF.

A remark on this clonotype: The junction does not match germline at one end; this may be a read error. The chain joins TRBV11-2 to TRBJ1-1; tentative D call: TRBD1 (5 bases). Germline assignment: CDR1 SGHAT and CDR2 FQNNGV. The CDR3 spans 14 residues. Here the CDR3 DNA reads TGTGCCAGCAGACGGACGACAGTTTACACTGAAGCTTTTTTT. Its translation: CASRRTTVYTEAFF.

As for this clonotype: Relative to the germline gene, one junction end is altered; a read error may explain this. V is TRBV7-9 and J is TRBJ2-1, with D perhaps TRBD1 or TRBD2 (6 bases each). The CDR3 has 15 residues. From germline, CDR1 is SEHNR and CDR2 FQNEAQ (reference sequence). In DNA, the CDR3 is TGTACCAGCAGCCCCTCCGGGGGCGGAAACAATGAGCGGCTCTTC. It is translated as CTSSPSGGGNNERLF.

In DNA, the CDR3 is TGTGCCAGCAGCTTAGCCCTGACTTGCGGGACCGGGGAGCTGTTTTTT. Amino acids: CASSLALTCGTGELFF. The chain carries TRBV11-2 and TRBJ2-2, with D possibly TRBD2 on 5 matching bases. The germline V gene has CDR1 SGHAT and CDR2 FQNNGV. V was pared by 1 base and J by 5 bases, with 14 bases between. CDR3 length equals 16 residues.

Turning to this clonotype: This may be a read error: a much more frequent sequence differs by one nucleotide. The chain combines TRBV11-2 with TRBJ2-7; TRBD1 matches 9 bases. The CDR3 length is 15 residues. J was trimmed by 3 bases and V by 2 bases; bases with no gene match: 5. Per the germline V gene, CDR1 is SGHAT and CDR2 is FQNNGV. The CDR3 DNA reads as TGTGCCAGCAGCTTATTGAACAGGGGGCTCTACGAGCAGTACTTC. It translates to CASSLLNRGLYEQYF.

The chain joins TRBV11-1 to TRBJ2-5, with D tentatively TRBD1 (6 bases). Germline lookup yields CDR1 SGHAT and CDR2 FQDESV (reference sequence). V was cut by 9 bases and J by 13 bases, with 24 bases left in between. This CDR3 contains 13 residues. The CDR3 region has the DNA TGTGCCAGTGCGTCAGGGGTTTCGGAGACCTGGTACTTC. Its translation is CASASGVSETWYF.

Notes on this clonotype: Being one base from a much bigger clone, this may be a read error. The chain is built from TRBV5-6 and TRBJ2-1; D uncertain. Trimming cost V 4 bases and J 0 bases, with 14 bases left between them. The CDR3 is made up of 16 amino acids. The germline gives CDR1 SGHDT, CDR2 YYEEEE. CDR3 nucleotide sequence: TGTGCCAGCAGCGTGTTAGAGCTATCCTCCTACAATGAGCAGTTCTTC. Translation gives CASSVLELSSYNEQFF.

About this clonotype: This may come from a read error, since a much larger clone is one base off. This sequence joins TRBV11-2 and TRBJ2-1, with D perhaps TRBD2 (6 bases). This CDR3 is built from 17 residues. Trimming removed 8 bases from V and 0 bases from J, with 20 bases in between. Germline V CDR1 and CDR2: SGHAT, FQNNGV. In DNA, the CDR3 is TGTGCCAGCGGCAACATATGGGGGGTTATCTCCTACAATGAGCAGTTCTTC. Protein product: CASGNIWGVISYNEQFF.

Of note for this clonotype: This may arise from a read error, as a much more abundant clone is one base away. CDR3 bases: TGCGCCAGCAGCTTTAGTCCCCCGGGACTAGCAACAGATACGAAGTATTTT. Residues: CASSFSPPGLATDTKYF. The chain links TRBV5-1 to TRBJ2-3; 9 bases align to TRBD2. Germline values: CDR1 SGHRS, CDR2 YFSETQ. This CDR3 spans 17 amino acids.

As to this clonotype: This may be a read error: a much more frequent sequence differs by one nucleotide. The genes are TRBV20-1 and TRBJ2-5; D is uncertain. Germline V gives CDR1 DFQATT, CDR2 SNEGSKA (reference sequence). The CDR3 is 11 amino acids. The CDR3 region is CSPRVMETQYF. In DNA form, the CDR3 reads TGCAGTCCTAGAGTTATGGAGACCCAGTACTTC.

This chain uses TRBV12-3 or TRBV12-4 with TRBJ2-3; D uncertain. The CDR3 extends over 14 amino acids. V dropped 3 bases and J dropped 11 bases, with 18 bases sitting between them. The CDR3 region is CASSLPQLSSRQYF. The CDR3 bases are TGTGCCAGCAGTTTGCCCCAACTCAGTTCGAGGCAGTATTTT.

The DNA of the CDR3 is TGTGCCAGCAGTCGTCCCTGGACAGTGATCGGCTTTGGAAACACCATATATTTT. This gives the protein CASSRPWTVIGFGNTIYF. The chain uses TRBV12-3 or TRBV12-4 and TRBJ1-3; D perhaps matches TRBD1 (6 bases). This CDR3 is 18 amino acids long. V lost 5 bases and J lost 3, with 23 bases in between.

As for this clonotype: The germline gene is not matched at one end of the junction; a read error may be the cause. This chain connects TRBV11-3 to TRBJ2-1, with 9 bases that match TRBD2. From germline, CDR1 is SGHNT and CDR2 YENEEA. There are 17 residues in the CDR3. The CDR3 loop is CAGNTLLAGTFVNEQFF. The CDR3 DNA is TGTGCCGGCAACACCTTGCTAGCGGGGACGTTTGTCAATGAGCAGTTCTTT.

This clonotype showed up many times. This chain links TRBV7-9 with TRBJ1-1, with D tentatively TRBD1 (6 bases). Germline lookup yields CDR1 SEHNR and CDR2 FQNEAQ (reference sequence). V was pared by 7 bases and J by 5 bases, with 17 bases between. The CDR3 is 14 residues long. In DNA, the CDR3 is TGTGCCAGCACCATGGGGGGGGGCCGGACTGAAGCTTTCTTT. It yields the protein CASTMGGGRTEAFF. The entire variable domain, with the rest obtained from reference TRBV7-9 and TRBJ1-1, is as follows: DTGVSQNPRHKITKRGQNVTFRCDPISEHNRLYWYRQTLGQGPEFLTYFQNEAQLEKSRLLSDRFSAERPKGSFSTLEIQRTEQGDSAMYLCASTMGGGRTEAFFGQGTRLTVV.

On this clonotype itself: This sequence may be a read error, since a much larger clone differs from it by one base. The CDR3 region has the DNA TGTGCCAGCAGCTTATCGACAGGGCCCTACGATCAGTACTTC. Its translation: CASSLSTGPYDQYF. The rearrangement uses TRBV7-8 and TRBJ2-7; TRBD1 matches 7 bases. The CDR3 runs to 14 residues. Germline V gives CDR1 SGHVS, CDR2 FQNEAQ. Drawing the rest from reference TRBV7-8 and TRBJ2-7, the complete variable domain is GAGVSQSPRYKVAKRGQDVALRCDPISGHVSLFWYQQALGQGPEFLTYFQNEAQLDKSGLPSDRFFAERPEGSVSTLKIQRTQQEDSAVYLCASSLSTGPYDQYFGPGTRLTVT.

This clonotype was counted ten times or more. Just one base apart from a much larger clone, this may be a read error. The CDR3 bases are TGTACCAGCGGACCGGTCACAGGGGAAAACATTCAGTACTTC. It is translated as CTSGPVTGENIQYF. The rearrangement links TRBV6-2 or TRBV6-3 to TRBJ2-4, with 7 bases aligning to TRBD1. This CDR3 is built from 14 residues. The germline V gene has CDR1 MNHEY and CDR2 SVGEGT.

In the case of this clonotype: Compared with germline, one end of the junction differs, possibly owing to a read error. The chain joins TRBV6-5 to TRBJ1-2, with D uncertain. The CDR3 sequence is 16 residues long. Per the germline V gene, CDR1 is MNHEY and CDR2 is SVGAGI. CDR3 in DNA: TGTACCAGCAGTTACTCGCACATACCCGCTAACTATGACTACACCTTC. Its translation is CTSSYSHIPANYDYTF.

Details on this clonotype: Here the CDR3 omits its conserved ending phenylalanine or tryptophan, so a read error is the likely source. It is unclear where the CDR3 begins or ends on the DNA, so no DNA is shown, and the CDR3 is as TCRdb lists it. V usage is TRBV11-3 and J usage is TRBJ1-1; the table's D call of TRBD1 was not tested on the DNA. The CDR3 numbers 16 amino acids, ends counted. The germline CDR1 and CDR2 sequences are SGHNT and YENEEA. CDR3 region: CASIFQDRTLDTEAFS.

As for this clonotype: The CDR3 end shows no conserved phenylalanine or tryptophan, and so a read error is likely. The DNA is left out, because the CDR3 cannot be placed on it with certainty; the CDR3 is given as TCRdb lists it. The chain employs TRBV4-2 and TRBJ1-4. Germline CDR1 and CDR2: LGHNA and YNFKEQ. From its first to its last residue, the CDR3 has 14 amino acids. CDR3: CARSQVTDNEKLLS.

Concerning this clonotype: Since the CDR3 does not end with the conserved phenylalanine or tryptophan, this likely comes from a read error. V and J are TRBV11-2 and TRBJ2-3, with 7 positions matching TRBD1. The CDR3 loop spans 14 amino acids. Germline assignment: CDR1 SGHAT and CDR2 FQNNGV. The CDR3 spells CASSSQGFSETQYC. CDR3 in DNA: TGTGCCAGTAGCTCACAGGGGTTCTCAGAAACGCAGTATTGT.